The sequence of this TCR beta chain was determined in a study of graft-versus-host responses after intestinal transplantation. Study in general: Once they had received anti-thymocyte globulin induction, all recipients took tacrolimus and steroids for around 3 years.

A note on this clone: Its target is not known.

Some clones are missing from TCRdb's copy, which holds only in-frame ones; the method was immunoSEQ multiplex PCR. This sample carries 84,000 or so clones, approximately 92% of them seen once, and the ten largest clones take approximately 1.1%. Overall study results and limits: Patients with graft-donor T cell macrochimerism had high graft-versus-host to host-versus-graft clonal ratios in allografts.

Deletions cut 4 bases from V and 6 bases from J, with 14 bases between. CDR1 and CDR2 from the germline V gene are SGDLS and YYNGEE. The CDR3 has 13 amino acids. The origin of this receptor is a human donor who was the organ donor for an intestinal transplant. The chain carries TRBV9 and TRBJ2-7; tentatively, D is TRBD2 (6 bases). The material sequenced was unstimulated CD8+ T cells sorted from spleen or lymph node cells, taken before transplant. The DNA of the CDR3 is TGTGCCAGCAGCCCCGGGAGTCTCGGCGAGCAGTACTTC. Its translation is CASSPGSLGEQYF.